The rows below give T cell receptor beta chains drawn from one sample of a study of cytomegalovirus exposure and HLA in healthy donors. TCRdb's copy holds only in-frame clones and misses some; the assay was immunoSEQ multiplex PCR. The sample consists of approximately 96,000 clones, under 80% of them appearing once. The sequenced sample consisted of PBMCs. These receptors all come from a male donor in good health and CMV-seronegative. Each CDR3 is given with its conserved first and last residue. The order of the fields is CDR3 protein, CDR3 DNA, J gene, clone size, D gene, V gene. D genes are given only for firm matches. The size entry is marked missing in some rows and otherwise reads once, few, many or a size class.

CDR3 protein: CASSLQGRGIDEQYF
CDR3 DNA: TGTGCCAGCAGCTTACAAGGCAGGGGCATCGACGAGCAGTACTTC
J gene: TRBJ2-7
clone size: -
D gene: -
V gene: TRBV5-6

CDR3 protein: CASSRVEGSDIQYF
CDR3 DNA: TGTGCCAGCAGCCGGGTGGAGGGATCCGACATTCAGTACTTC
J gene: TRBJ2-4
clone size: few
D gene: -
V gene: TRBV7-9

CDR3 protein: CASIPTGVAEQFF
CDR3 DNA: TGTGCCAGCATACCGACAGGGGTCGCTGAGCAGTTCTTC
J gene: TRBJ2-1
clone size: -
D gene: TRBD1
V gene: TRBV7-9

CDR3 protein: CASSPPLGTGNNQPQHF
CDR3 DNA: TGTGCCAGTAGTCCCCCCCTCGGGACAGGGAACAATCAGCCCCAGCATTTT
J gene: TRBJ1-5
clone size: once
D gene: TRBD1
V gene: TRBV19

CDR3 protein: CASSEGGFGGEQYF
CDR3 DNA: TGTGCCAGCAGCGAGGGAGGGTTCGGAGGCGAGCAGTACTTC
J gene: TRBJ2-7
clone size: -
D gene: TRBD2
V gene: TRBV9

CDR3 protein: CASSLRPGLAGGKETQYF
CDR3 DNA: TGTGCCAGCAGCTTACGACCGGGACTAGCGGGAGGGAAAGAGACCCAGTACTTC
J gene: TRBJ2-5
clone size: -
D gene: -
V gene: TRBV21-1

CDR3 protein: CASSLRTNYRGMVAFF
CDR3 DNA: TGTGCCAGCAGCTTACGAACGAACTACAGGGGAATGGTAGCTTTCTTT
J gene: TRBJ1-1
clone size: few
D gene: TRBD1
V gene: TRBV7-8

CDR3 protein: CASSLGLAGPYEQYF
CDR3 DNA: TGTGCCAGCAGCCTCGGACTAGCGGGACCCTACGAGCAGTACTTC
J gene: TRBJ2-7
clone size: -
D gene: TRBD2
V gene: TRBV5-4

CDR3 protein: CASSVGLAESSYEQYF
CDR3 DNA: TGTGCCAGCAGCGTAGGACTAGCTGAGAGCTCCTACGAGCAGTACTTC
J gene: TRBJ2-7
clone size: few
D gene: TRBD2
V gene: TRBV9

CDR3 protein: CASRSSSGPGTF
CDR3 DNA: TGTGCCAGCAGGTCGAGCAGCGGACCCGGGACCTTC
J gene: TRBJ1-2
clone size: few
D gene: -
V gene: TRBV6-5

CDR3 protein: CASKGTSNQTQYF
CDR3 DNA: TGCGCCAGCAAGGGGACTAGTAATCAGACCCAGTACTTC
J gene: TRBJ2-5
clone size: -
D gene: TRBD2
V gene: TRBV5-1

CDR3 protein: CASSPPNFREQFF
CDR3 DNA: TGTGCCAGCAGCCCGCCCAATTTCCGGGAGCAGTTCTTC
J gene: TRBJ2-1
clone size: -
D gene: -
V gene: TRBV7-2

CDR3 protein: CASSLAPTFQPQHF
CDR3 DNA: TGTGCCAGCAGCTTAGCCCCGACATTTCAGCCCCAGCATTTT
J gene: TRBJ1-5
clone size: -
D gene: -
V gene: TRBV7-8

CDR3 protein: CASSKTGANVLTF
CDR3 DNA: TGTGCCAGCAGCAAGACAGGGGCCAACGTCCTGACTTTC
J gene: TRBJ2-6
clone size: -
D gene: -
V gene: TRBV28

CDR3 protein: CAITPGGKYNEQFF
CDR3 DNA: TGTGCCATCACCCCGGGGGGGAAGTACAATGAGCAGTTCTTC
J gene: TRBJ2-1
clone size: -
D gene: TRBD2
V gene: TRBV7-2

CDR3 protein: CASSSPGQGNEKLFF
CDR3 DNA: TGTGCCAGCAGCTCCCCGGGACAGGGGAATGAAAAACTGTTTTTT
J gene: TRBJ1-4
clone size: few
D gene: TRBD1
V gene: TRBV9

CDR3 protein: CASSVRRGRGSNTGELFF
CDR3 DNA: TGTGCCAGCAGCGTGAGGAGGGGCCGGGGATCAAACACCGGGGAGCTGTTTTTT
J gene: TRBJ2-2
clone size: -
D gene: -
V gene: TRBV9

CDR3 protein: CASSLVGLIYPGGYTF
CDR3 DNA: TGTGCCAGCAGTTTAGTAGGCCTGATCTACCCGGGGGGCTACACCTTC
J gene: TRBJ1-2
clone size: -
D gene: -
V gene: TRBV28

CDR3 protein: CASSPHDRRDGELFF
CDR3 DNA: TGTGCCAGCAGTCCACACGACAGGAGAGACGGGGAGCTGTTTTTT
J gene: TRBJ2-2
clone size: -
D gene: -
V gene: TRBV2

CDR3 protein: CASTTRTSGSYEQYF
CDR3 DNA: TGTGCCAGCACCACTCGGACTAGCGGGAGCTACGAGCAGTACTTC
J gene: TRBJ2-7
clone size: -
D gene: TRBD2
V gene: TRBV28

CDR3 protein: CASSRQGVSYNEQFF
CDR3 DNA: TGTGCCAGCAGCCGACAGGGGGTCTCCTACAATGAGCAGTTCTTC
J gene: TRBJ2-1
clone size: -
D gene: TRBD1
V gene: TRBV5-4

CDR3 protein: CASSVTGFYEQYF
CDR3 DNA: TGTGCCAGCAGTGTAACAGGGTTTTACGAGCAGTACTTC
J gene: TRBJ2-7
clone size: -
D gene: -
V gene: TRBV6-5

CDR3 protein: CASSPFPGGRDSNQPQHF
CDR3 DNA: TGTGCCAGCTCACCATTCCCGGGGGGCCGGGATAGCAATCAGCCCCAGCATTTT
J gene: TRBJ1-5
clone size: -
D gene: -
V gene: TRBV18

CDR3 protein: CASRRTGGAGANVLTF
CDR3 DNA: TGTGCCAGCAGAAGGACAGGGGGCGCCGGGGCCAACGTCCTGACTTTC
J gene: TRBJ2-6
clone size: -
D gene: TRBD1
V gene: TRBV6-4

CDR3 protein: CASSYTGVRNSPLHF
CDR3 DNA: TGTGCCAGCAGTTATACAGGGGTCCGGAATTCACCCCTCCACTTT
J gene: TRBJ1-6
clone size: -
D gene: TRBD1
V gene: TRBV2

CDR3 protein: CASSAREREYYNEQFF
CDR3 DNA: TGTGCCAGCAGTGCGCGTGAGCGGGAGTATTACAATGAGCAGTTCTTC
J gene: TRBJ2-1
clone size: few
D gene: TRBD2
V gene: TRBV25-1

CDR3 protein: CASSQQTGRNTEAFF
CDR3 DNA: TGTGCCAGCTCACAACAGACAGGGCGGAACACTGAAGCTTTCTTT
J gene: TRBJ1-1
clone size: -
D gene: TRBD1
V gene: TRBV18

CDR3 protein: CASRTDTTRGIQYF
CDR3 DNA: TGTGCCAGTAGAACAGACACTACCCGGGGCATTCAGTACTTC
J gene: TRBJ2-4
clone size: -
D gene: -
V gene: TRBV19

CDR3 protein: CASGDIDGEKLFF
CDR3 DNA: TGTGCCAGCGGTGACATTGACGGTGAAAAACTGTTTTTT
J gene: TRBJ1-4
clone size: -
D gene: -
V gene: TRBV28

CDR3 protein: CASSQLRDLGQFF
CDR3 DNA: TGCGCCAGCAGCCAGCTACGGGATCTCGGGCAGTTCTTC
J gene: TRBJ2-1
clone size: -
D gene: -
V gene: TRBV4-1

CDR3 protein: CASSRGTGDEQFF
CDR3 DNA: TGTGCCAGCAGCCGCGGGACAGGCGATGAGCAGTTCTTC
J gene: TRBJ2-1
clone size: -
D gene: TRBD1
V gene: TRBV5-4

CDR3 protein: CASSLGLGDFYGYTF
CDR3 DNA: TGTGCCAGCAGCTTAGGATTAGGGGACTTCTATGGCTACACCTTC
J gene: TRBJ1-2
clone size: -
D gene: -
V gene: TRBV5-4

CDR3 protein: CASIPTGEQTQYF
CDR3 DNA: TGTGCCAGCATTCCGACAGGGGAGCAGACCCAGTACTTC
J gene: TRBJ2-5
clone size: -
D gene: TRBD1
V gene: TRBV6-6

CDR3 protein: CASSVPGGGQPQHF
CDR3 DNA: TGTGCCAGCAGTGTACCCGGGGGGGGTCAGCCCCAGCATTTT
J gene: TRBJ1-5
clone size: -
D gene: -
V gene: TRBV28

CDR3 protein: CAPSFGGLSARNTIYF
CDR3 DNA: TGTGCCCCCAGTTTCGGTGGGCTATCGGCGCGAAACACCATATATTTT
J gene: TRBJ1-3
clone size: -
D gene: -
V gene: TRBV28

CDR3 protein: CASSLGLAISYEQYF
CDR3 DNA: TGTGCCAGCAGCTTGGGACTAGCGATCTCCTACGAGCAGTACTTC
J gene: TRBJ2-7
clone size: -
D gene: TRBD2
V gene: TRBV5-6

CDR3 protein: CASSHGQGRLYGYTF
CDR3 DNA: TGTGCCAGCAGCCACGGACAGGGGAGGCTGTATGGCTATACCTTC
J gene: TRBJ1-2
clone size: -
D gene: TRBD1
V gene: TRBV7-8

CDR3 protein: CAWSYGLNSNQPQHF
CDR3 DNA: TGTGCCTGGAGTTACGGACTGAATAGCAATCAGCCCCAGCATTTT
J gene: TRBJ1-5
clone size: -
D gene: -
V gene: TRBV30

CDR3 protein: CASRPRDRGDQPQHF
CDR3 DNA: TGTGCCAGCAGGCCGCGGGACAGGGGAGATCAGCCCCAGCATTTT
J gene: TRBJ1-5
clone size: -
D gene: TRBD1
V gene: TRBV27

CDR3 protein: CASSQGLAGVTNTGELFF
CDR3 DNA: TGCGCCAGCAGCCAAGGACTAGCGGGAGTGACGAACACCGGGGAGCTGTTTTTT
J gene: TRBJ2-2
clone size: -
D gene: TRBD2
V gene: TRBV5-1

CDR3 protein: CASSSRDTWNTEAFF
CDR3 DNA: TGTGCCAGCAGCTCACGGGATACGTGGAACACTGAAGCTTTCTTT
J gene: TRBJ1-1
clone size: -
D gene: -
V gene: TRBV7-8

CDR3 protein: CATSKSPGRDKKLFF
CDR3 DNA: TGTGCCACCAGCAAATCGCCAGGGAGGGATAAAAAACTGTTTTTT
J gene: TRBJ1-4
clone size: -
D gene: -
V gene: TRBV15

CDR3 protein: CAWSVPAGRVYEQYF
CDR3 DNA: TGTGCCTGGAGTGTACCTGCAGGTCGTGTATACGAGCAGTACTTC
J gene: TRBJ2-7
clone size: -
D gene: -
V gene: TRBV30

CDR3 protein: CAIRRDRFYGEQYF
CDR3 DNA: TGTGCCATCCGTAGGGACAGATTCTACGGGGAGCAGTACTTC
J gene: TRBJ2-7
clone size: -
D gene: TRBD1
V gene: TRBV10-3

CDR3 protein: CASSLASRNYGYTF
CDR3 DNA: TGTGCCAGCAGCTTGGCTAGCCGTAACTATGGCTACACCTTC
J gene: TRBJ1-2
clone size: few
D gene: -
V gene: TRBV5-8

CDR3 protein: CSARDRGEAFF
CDR3 DNA: TGCAGTGCCCGGGACAGGGGTGAAGCTTTCTTT
J gene: TRBJ1-1
clone size: -
D gene: TRBD1
V gene: TRBV20-1

CDR3 protein: CASSTEGAMNTEAFF
CDR3 DNA: TGTGCCAGCAGCACGGAAGGGGCCATGAACACTGAAGCTTTCTTT
J gene: TRBJ1-1
clone size: -
D gene: -
V gene: TRBV7-3

CDR3 protein: CASNPRDRAVCDTEAFF
CDR3 DNA: TGTGCCAGCAACCCTAGGGACAGGGCTGTGTGTGACACTGAAGCTTTCTTT
J gene: TRBJ1-1
clone size: -
D gene: TRBD1
V gene: TRBV9

CDR3 protein: CASSLVVGEAYEQYF
CDR3 DNA: TGTGCCAGCAGCTTAGTGGTTGGGGAGGCCTACGAGCAGTACTTC
J gene: TRBJ2-7
clone size: -
D gene: -
V gene: TRBV7-2

CDR3 protein: CASSPVYNNEQFF
CDR3 DNA: TGTGCCAGCAGCCCAGTTTATAACAATGAGCAGTTCTTC
J gene: TRBJ2-1
clone size: once
D gene: -
V gene: TRBV7-9

CDR3 protein: CAWRVEDTEAFF
CDR3 DNA: TGTGCCTGGAGGGTTGAGGACACTGAAGCTTTCTTT
J gene: TRBJ1-1
clone size: -
D gene: -
V gene: TRBV30

CDR3 protein: CASSLSSGPTYEQYF
CDR3 DNA: TGCGCCAGCAGCTTGTCTAGCGGGCCCACCTACGAGCAGTACTTC
J gene: TRBJ2-7
clone size: -
D gene: TRBD2
V gene: TRBV5-1

CDR3 protein: CASSRMGIGDLSGEKLFF
CDR3 DNA: TGTGCCAGCAGTCGTATGGGGATAGGGGATTTATCTGGGGAAAAACTGTTTTTT
J gene: TRBJ1-4
clone size: -
D gene: -
V gene: TRBV28

CDR3 protein: CSVEDPPGLAGVGEQFF
CDR3 DNA: TGCAGCGTTGAAGATCCCCCGGGACTAGCGGGAGTAGGGGAGCAGTTCTTC
J gene: TRBJ2-1
clone size: -
D gene: TRBD2
V gene: TRBV29-1